This entry lists 3 T cell receptor beta chains sequenced from one sample in a study of cytomegalovirus exposure and HLA in healthy donors. Use of 60 Vbeta and 13 Jbeta primers characterized the PCR. Here immunoSEQ multiplex PCR was the method, and the copy in TCRdb shows in-frame clones only, minus some. Here the sample spans 150,000 to 180,000 clones, approximately 77% being singletons. Sequencing used PBMCs. The source of these receptors is a man younger than 35 in good health and CMV-seronegative.

The chain combines TRBV11-3 with TRBJ2-3, with a possible D match to TRBD2 (6 bases). The V gene lost 1 base and the J gene lost 4 bases, with 12 bases spanning the gap. Germline loops: CDR1 SGHNT, CDR2 YENEEA. This CDR3 has 15 residues. The CDR3 DNA sequence: TGTGCCAGCAGCTTAGGCTTCGAGCGGGCAGATACGCAGTATTTT. Translating it yields CASSLGFERADTQYF. The whole variable domain, remainder taken from reference TRBV11-3 and TRBJ2-3, is EAGVVQSPRYKIIEKKQPVAFWCNPISGHNTLYWYLQNLGQGPELLIRYENEEAVDDSQLPKDRFSAERLKGVDSTLKIQPAELGDSAVYLCASSLGFERADTQYFGPGTRLTVL.

This chain links TRBV6-1 with TRBJ2-5, with D tentatively TRBD2 (7 bases). Trimming pared 2 bases from V and 5 bases from J, leaving 15 bases between. Germline CDR1 reads MNHNS; CDR2 reads SASEGT. The CDR3 is 15 residues long. The CDR3 DNA is TGTGCCAGCAGTGAAAGTCTCGGGGGGCTTGAGACCCAGTACTTC. Translating it yields CASSESLGGLETQYF.

This clone appeared once. The chain carries TRBV5-6 and TRBJ2-1; D perhaps matches TRBD1 (6 bases). Germline V CDR1 and CDR2: SGHDT, YYEEEE. CDR3 length: 11 residues. The germline V and J ends were trimmed by 4 bases and 10 bases, with 9 bases remaining between them. The CDR3 sequence is CASSLQGEQFF. CDR3 nucleotides: TGTGCCAGCAGCCTCCAGGGGGAGCAGTTCTTC. The variable domain in full, completed from reference TRBV5-6 and TRBJ2-1, reads DAGVTQSPTHLIKTRGQQVTLRCSPKSGHDTVSWYQQALGQGPQFIFQYYEEEERQRGNFPDRFSGHQFPNYSSELNVNALLLGDSALYLCASSLQGEQFFGPGTRLTVL.